The text below deals with one TCR beta chain. Enrolled through a virtual design, the participants were between 18 and 89 years of age and came from under 25 US areas. Participant-given clinical history determined each cohort assignment. Cohort 3 recovered donors had two negative PCRs, clearance, or symptom resolution. The sample is drawn from a study of blood T cell repertoires in COVID-19. Germline loops: CDR1 SQVTM, CDR2 ANQGSEA. The CDR3 has 11 amino acids. Trimming pared 2 bases from V and 7 bases from J, leaving 8 bases between. Per the original methods: It was from reference gene primer amplification that nucleated cell counts were estimated. Sequencing was performed with immunoSEQ multiplex PCR; in TCRdb, only in-frame clones are kept and a portion is missing. The V and J calls and the clone size are those of that table, but D and trimming were determined from the DNA. The table records roughly 300,000 clones, 85% of them present only once.

The sequence derives from a woman aged 50 to 60 who had recovered from COVID-19. The material sequenced was PBMCs or T cells enriched from blood (not recorded which). J is TRBJ1-2 and V is TRBV29-1, with D tentatively TRBD1 (6 bases). CDR3 sequence: CSVEQGLGYTF. CDR3 bases: TGCAGCGTTGAACAGGGGCTTGGCTACACCTTC.